This paragraph reports one TCR beta chain. The antigen it recognizes is unknown. No much larger clone is present one base from it, and per-base qualities are unavailable. The data were taken from a study of neurological immune-mediated disorders (dated by TCRdb to between 2018 and 2021). About the full investigation: Peripheral blood TCR-beta repertoires from patients with HTLV-I-associated myelopathy (HAM/TSP), patients with multiple sclerosis, and healthy controls were compared in the study using UMI-based sequencing. The 90 to 120 TCR-beta libraries covered PBMC samples along with longitudinal samples, technical triplicates, and paired sorted CD4+ and CD8+ T-cell subsets. The cohort comprised 68 subjects: roughly 15 HAM/TSP patients, some 34 multiple sclerosis patients and approximately 20 healthy controls.

Spanning cysteine to phenylalanine, the CDR3 consists of 16 amino acids. CDR3 DNA is the only sequence kept; it has 48 bases, read in frame from the first base. A distance of 10 bases separates the germline ends of V and J, which lose 1 base and 0 bases respectively. Per the germline V gene (reference sequence), LGHDT is the CDR1 and YNNKEL is the CDR2. The investigation overall reported the following: TCR clonal expansion was highest in HAM/TSP patients and lowest in MS patients, with MS patients falling below even healthy controls. Expanded clones from different subjects shared no identical CDR3 amino acid sequences, which suggests that TCR-beta repertoires were private in all groups.

Blood bank volunteers in Maryland, USA served as the healthy controls. For the unsorted PBMC libraries, 2 million PBMCs were stored in RNAlater at -80 degrees C until RNA extraction and were used to generate the libraries. Peripheral blood underwent Ficoll-Hypaque density gradient centrifugation to isolate PBMCs, which were then cryopreserved in liquid nitrogen. cDNA synthesis used template-switch 5'RACE with a primer carrying a 10-nucleotide random unique molecular identifier tagging each TCR transcript. Every sequencing run covered 15-18 subjects and yielded more than 180 million TCR-beta sequences. The RNeasy kit was used for extraction of total RNA. The KAPA Real-time Library Amplification kit was used to amplify TCR-beta VDJ regions with primers targeting the TCR constant region and the 5'RACE anchor. A first PCR added sample indexes and Illumina adaptors, and a second PCR then raised library yield. After Ampure bead purification, the TCR product of roughly 650 bp was size-selected on a 2% E-gel SizeSelection system. Before pooling, library quality was checked on a Bioanalyzer, concentration was measured with Qubit, and libraries were quantified with the Kapa Library Quantification kit. Paired-end 2 x 150 bp sequencing of the libraries was performed on an Illumina HiSeq 2500. To increase sequence diversity, about 25-31% phiX was spiked into each library pool. The published analysis was carried out like this. The quality-filtered reads were processed with the UMI-based MiGEC pipeline, whose error correction step removed more than 75% of the raw TCR sequences. IMGT germline references were used for alignment of VDJ genes, and clonotypes were defined by a unique CDR3 amino acid sequence together with V-J genes. Clonal expansion, Shannon diversity and CDR3 relatedness (CalcPairwiseDistances, ClusterSamples) were evaluated with VDJtools, and phylogenetic trees were built with CLCbio workbench. A clone was classed as expanded if it had 8 or more unique UMIs, a cutoff based on coefficient-of-variation modelling across technical triplicates. The public reads were reanalyzed by TCRdb: fastp trimming at Q25, MiXCR alignment, in-frame beta chains only. Each entry merges the rows of one CDR3 protein and shows their most common DNA and genes. It is TCRdb's table, rather than the study itself, that gives the V and J calls and clone size. In this sample the table shows some 29,000 distinct CDR3 sequences, 6.6% of which occur a single time. Clones ranked in the top ten supply about 9% of the sample.

The chain is assembled from TRBV3-1 and TRBJ2-1; the D gene is possibly TRBD2, with 6 bases matching. The TCR was taken from a woman between 45 and 60 years old in good health. The sequencing sample was made of PBMCs. The DNA reads as follows: TGTGCCAGCAGCCAAGGAGGAGCGGGCTCCTACAATGAGCAGTTCTTC. Protein translation: CASSQGGAGSYNEQFF.